Here is one T cell receptor (beta chain) with its context. The data are from a study of blood T cell repertoires in COVID-19. This CDR3 region has 16 residues. Trimming took off 3 bases at V and 2 bases at J, with 14 bases between the two ends. Per germline, CDR1 MGHRA and CDR2 YSYEKL. Profiled with immunoSEQ multiplex PCR; TCRdb holds only in-frame clones, not every one. Of roughly 300,000 clones listed, approximately 83% are singletons. This TCR was sampled from a human donor in a cohort sampled during active COVID-19. V gene TRBV4-1 combines with J gene TRBJ2-1, with a tentative D call TRBD2 (5 bases). The specimen was peripheral blood. CDR3 region: CASSQQEGSAYNEQFF. As DNA, the CDR3 is TGCGCCAGCAGCCAGCAAGAGGGTTCGGCCTACAATGAGCAGTTCTTC.